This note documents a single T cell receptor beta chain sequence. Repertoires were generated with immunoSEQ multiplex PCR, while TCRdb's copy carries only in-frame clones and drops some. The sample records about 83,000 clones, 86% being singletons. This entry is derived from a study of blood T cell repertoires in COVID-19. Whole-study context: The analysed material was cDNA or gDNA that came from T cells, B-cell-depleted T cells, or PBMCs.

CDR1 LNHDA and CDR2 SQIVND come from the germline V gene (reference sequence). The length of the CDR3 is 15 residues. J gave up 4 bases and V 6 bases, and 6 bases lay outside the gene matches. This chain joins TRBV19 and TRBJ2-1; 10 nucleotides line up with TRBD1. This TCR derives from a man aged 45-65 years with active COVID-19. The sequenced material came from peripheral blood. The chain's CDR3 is CASRSGTGEYNEQFF. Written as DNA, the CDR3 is TGTGCCAGTAGATCCGGGACAGGGGAATACAATGAGCAGTTCTTC.